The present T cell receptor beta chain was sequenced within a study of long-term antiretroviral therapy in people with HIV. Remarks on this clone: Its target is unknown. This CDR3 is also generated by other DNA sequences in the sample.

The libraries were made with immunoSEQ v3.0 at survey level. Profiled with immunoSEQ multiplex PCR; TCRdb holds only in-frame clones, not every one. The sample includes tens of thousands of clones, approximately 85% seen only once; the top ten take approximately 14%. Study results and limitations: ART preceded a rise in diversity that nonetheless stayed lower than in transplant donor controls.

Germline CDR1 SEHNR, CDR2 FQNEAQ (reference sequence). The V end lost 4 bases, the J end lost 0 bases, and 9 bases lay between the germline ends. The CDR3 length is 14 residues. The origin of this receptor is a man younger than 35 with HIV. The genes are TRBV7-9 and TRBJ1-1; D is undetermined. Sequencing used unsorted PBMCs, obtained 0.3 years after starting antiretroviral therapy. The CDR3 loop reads CASSSLTVNTEAFF. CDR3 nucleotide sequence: TGTGCCAGCAGCTCGCTGACGGTGAACACTGAAGCTTTCTTT.